The entry that follows covers one T cell receptor beta chain sequence. The same CDR3 can be traced to other DNA sequences in this sample. Assay: immunoSEQ multiplex PCR; the TCRdb copy retains only in-frame clones and omits some. The sample includes roughly 700,000 clones, approximately 79% of them seen just once. The sample is drawn from a study of shared clonotypes between healthy human individuals. Germline-derived CDR1 and CDR2 are MNHNS and SASEGT. V lost 6 bases, J lost 3 bases, and 4 bases stayed unmatched. The CDR3 length is 14 residues. This chain joins TRBV6-1 and TRBJ1-5; 8 bases agree with TRBD1. The sequenced material came from memory CD4+ T cells sorted from blood. Subset described: CD45RA-negative fraction. The TCR sequence derives from a woman in her 30s in good health. The CDR3 loop is CASRDRGSNQPQHF. CDR3 nucleotide sequence: TGTGCCAGCAGAGACAGGGGATCCAATCAGCCCCAGCATTTT.